The source of this T cell receptor beta chain is a study of blood T cell repertoires in COVID-19. About the study: The study drew acute and convalescent COVID-19 samples from the United States, Italy and Spain.

Trimming pared 5 bases from V and 1 base from J, leaving 8 bases between. Per germline, CDR1 MNHEY and CDR2 SVGAGI. This CDR3 comprises 13 residues. Note on this clone: The same CDR3 is also encoded by other DNA sequences in this sample.

Per the study methods: How many nucleated cells were present was estimated from reference gene primer amplification. Assay used: immunoSEQ multiplex PCR; TCRdb lists only in-frame clones, some missing. V, J and clone size derive from that table, while D and trimming were established from the DNA sequence. Among fewer than 350,000 clones, roughly 86% were seen once, and the ten largest hold 2.1%. The clonotype originates from a woman between 25 and 40 years old who had recovered from COVID-19. The sequencing sample was made of peripheral blood. This rearrangement joins TRBV6-5 to TRBJ1-1; weak D call: TRBD1 (5 bases). The CDR3 coding sequence is TGTGCCAGCAGTCGTACAGGGAACACTGAAGCTTTCTTT. Translated: CASSRTGNTEAFF.